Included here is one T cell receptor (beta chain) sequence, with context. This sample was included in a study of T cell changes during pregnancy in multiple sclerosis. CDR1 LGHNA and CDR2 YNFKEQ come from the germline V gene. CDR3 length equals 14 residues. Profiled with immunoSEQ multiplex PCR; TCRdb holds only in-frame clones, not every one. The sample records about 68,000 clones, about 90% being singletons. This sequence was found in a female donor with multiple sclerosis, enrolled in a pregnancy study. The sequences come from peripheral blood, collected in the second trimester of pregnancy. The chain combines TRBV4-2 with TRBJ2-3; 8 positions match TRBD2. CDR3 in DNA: TGTGCAGGACCACCCCGGGGGGGAACAGATACGCAGTATTTT. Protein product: CAGPPRGGTDTQYF.